The rows below give T cell receptor beta chains drawn from one sample of a study of OX40 agonist ivuxolimab in advanced cancers. The data were produced by immunoSEQ multiplex PCR, yet TCRdb's version contains in-frame clones alone and is incomplete. Seen here are tens of thousands of clones, roughly 92% observed once, and the top ten hold around 0.7%. The material sequenced was CD4+ or CD8+ T cells sorted from blood, taken in a trial of the OX40 agonist ivuxolimab. The source of these receptors is an adult with an advanced solid tumor such as melanoma, head and neck, liver or kidney cancer. The conserved cysteine and the conserved F or W are not part of the CDR3 here.

TRBV5-1	TRBJ2-5	ASSLGGYQETQY
TRBV10-3	TRBJ2-7	AISGQGAVYEQY
TRBV9	TRBJ2-1	ASSPPGLRGEQF
TRBV10-1	TRBJ1-1	ASSESGRGPNTEAF
TRBV19	TRBJ2-7	ATKDGDYEQY
TRBV5-1	TRBJ2-5	ASSTGTAGGTQY
TRBV9	TRBJ1-4	ASTTAGMPDEKLF
TRBV7-3	TRBJ2-3	ASSLEGFGTQY
TRBV9	TRBJ2-3	ASSVLADTQY
TRBV30	TRBJ1-2	AWSRGPHGYT
TRBV6-4	TRBJ2-7	ASSGGGGVGYEQY
TRBV7-9	TRBJ2-2	ASSPGLHTGELF
TRBV18	TRBJ2-7	ASSPRQDGAYEQY
TRBV19	TRBJ1-5	ASSIDEGTGIQPQH
TRBV27	TRBJ2-5	ASSALGTGQETQY
TRBV6-6	TRBJ2-2	ASSYKSTGELF
TRBV11-3	TRBJ2-1	ASSLDFGTSVLYNEQF
TRBV6-1	TRBJ1-2	ASSEASGSVPGYT
TRBV6-5	TRBJ1-3	ASSYAPGNTIY
TRBV7-8	TRBJ2-5	ASSIRVGETQY
TRBV5-1	TRBJ2-3	ASSGGLAGSTDTQY
TRBV19	TRBJ2-1	ASSIRFTGQGITGEQF
TRBV5-4	TRBJ1-2	ASSAPGSYGYT
TRBV29-1	TRBJ2-7	SVATGNDEQY
TRBV2	TRBJ2-5	ASSVSGPETQY
TRBV9	TRBJ2-2	ASSVAGGQQGELF
TRBV19	TRBJ1-5	ASSPKDRGNLQPQH
TRBV7-9	TRBJ2-7	ASSLQGFEQY
TRBV7-6	TRBJ2-3	ASSLGADFRTDTQY
TRBV7-3	TRBJ2-1	ASSYDSYNEQF
TRBV30	TRBJ2-5	AWSAQDQETQY